This T cell receptor (beta chain) derives from a study of control samples from healthy donors and cancer patients (TCRdb year 2020). The library was obtained by the immunoSEQ multiplex PCR assay. TCRdb's version of the immuneACCESS table is confined to in-frame rearrangements and falls short of the full clone set. An unresolved V gene accounts for under half of the shortfall where checked; the remainder is of unknown origin. The sample table contains 130,000 to 150,000 clones; only one count was recorded for 91% of them. The ten largest make up 3% to 4% of the sample. Relative to germline, V is 1 base shorter and J is 4 bases shorter, with 16 bases between their ends. Sequences LGHDT (CDR1) and YNNKEL (CDR2) are obtained from the germline V gene (reference sequence). The CDR3 covers 16 residues, taking in both the cysteine and the phenylalanine. Only the CDR3 DNA is retained, 48 bases long and in frame from the first base.

With respect to this clone: Which antigen it targets is not known. Per-base quality was not reported, and no clone a single base away is much larger than it.

The sequence was obtained from a young man in good health. Material: blood. The receptor chain draws on TRBV3-1 (or the pseudogene TRBV3-2) and TRBJ1-2; 6 matching bases give a weak D call of TRBD1. CDR3 loop: CASSQAHRVPSYGYTF. The nucleotide sequence is TGTGCCAGCAGCCAAGCGCACAGGGTGCCGAGCTATGGCTACACCTTC.